These T cell receptor beta chains were read from a single sample in a study of PD-1 blockade in classical Hodgkin lymphoma. TCRdb's table, derived via immunoSEQ multiplex PCR, lists solely in-frame clones and lacks some. The top ten hold 9.7% of the sample, which has 60,000 to 75,000 clones, about nine tenths seen once. This sample comprised peripheral blood mononuclear cells (PBMCs), obtained at baseline. These receptors were collected from a human donor with classical Hodgkin lymphoma. Both conserved end residues are part of each CDR3.

V	J	CDR3
TRBV5-6	TRBJ2-5	CASRRTRGETQYF
TRBV28	TRBJ2-1	CASSRLREAYNEQFF
TRBV27	TRBJ2-1	CASSFDTLAGGPLSYNEQFF
TRBV5-1	.	CASSSEGYEQYF
TRBV14	TRBJ2-3	CASSQVGLEDTQYF
TRBV9	TRBJ2-3	CASSLTGFPPSTDTQYF
TRBV5-4	TRBJ2-7	CASSLLDEQYF
TRBV28	TRBJ2-5	CASSSGWAQETQYF
TRBV13	TRBJ2-1	CASSLVSSYNEQFF
TRBV5-4	TRBJ2-7	CASSLGGQTAFGQYF
TRBV7-6	TRBJ2-7	CASSLEGQSYEQYF
TRBV19	TRBJ2-2	CASSPRLAGGDTGELFF
TRBV19	TRBJ2-3	CASSPAGASTDTQYF
TRBV28	TRBJ1-5	CASSLSRSQPQHF
TRBV11-3	TRBJ2-2	CASSLGGTGSTGELFF
TRBV19	TRBJ2-5	CASGQETQYF
TRBV10-3	TRBJ1-5	CAISTAENQPQHF
TRBV19	TRBJ2-7	CASSASVEQYF
TRBV6-1	TRBJ1-1	CASSDDRVRYTEAFF
TRBV5-1	TRBJ2-1	CASSPRSNRRDEQFF
TRBV6-6	TRBJ1-6	CASREEARSPLHF
TRBV27	TRBJ1-2	CASTPVWDSNYGYTF
TRBV6-5	TRBJ1-2	CASRPGRNYGYTF
TRBV7-6	TRBJ2-7	CASSELAGVRYLVYEQYF
TRBV5-6	TRBJ2-7	CASSSDYEQYF
TRBV13	TRBJ2-6	CASSRRTAGANVLTF
TRBV4-1	TRBJ1-5	CASSQSRESQPQHF
TRBV11-2	TRBJ2-7	CASSPDLVPTYEQYF
TRBV5-1	TRBJ2-1	CASSLRSGDNYNEQFF
TRBV4-1	TRBJ2-7	CASSQDWGEGTYEQYF
TRBV15	TRBJ2-2	CATSRDQAGITGELFF
TRBV7-6	TRBJ2-1	CASSLEGRLAGGKGEQFF
TRBV19	TRBJ2-7	CASSEGYEQYF
TRBV18	TRBJ2-5	CASSPGQETQYF
TRBV18	TRBJ2-7	CASSPSGNYEQYF
TRBV7-9	TRBJ2-5	CASSSLGWETQYF
TRBV6-5	TRBJ1-2	CASSWDRTYGYTF
TRBV10-2	TRBJ2-4	CASSGSGLGNIQYF
TRBV27	TRBJ2-7	CASSLSDSYEQYF
TRBV19	TRBJ2-1	CASSMLAYNEQFF
TRBV5-4	TRBJ2-5	CASSPRGDGGETQYF
TRBV5-4	TRBJ2-3	CASSGSSTDTQYF
TRBV4-1	TRBJ2-2	CASSQDQGGWTGELFF
TRBV5-1	TRBJ2-3	CASSFSSGSPDTQYF
TRBV28	TRBJ1-5	CASRRGQGGMSNQPQHF
TRBV7-2	TRBJ2-1	CASSSRDYRNEQFF
TRBV6-6	TRBJ1-6	CASSNTGYNSPLHF